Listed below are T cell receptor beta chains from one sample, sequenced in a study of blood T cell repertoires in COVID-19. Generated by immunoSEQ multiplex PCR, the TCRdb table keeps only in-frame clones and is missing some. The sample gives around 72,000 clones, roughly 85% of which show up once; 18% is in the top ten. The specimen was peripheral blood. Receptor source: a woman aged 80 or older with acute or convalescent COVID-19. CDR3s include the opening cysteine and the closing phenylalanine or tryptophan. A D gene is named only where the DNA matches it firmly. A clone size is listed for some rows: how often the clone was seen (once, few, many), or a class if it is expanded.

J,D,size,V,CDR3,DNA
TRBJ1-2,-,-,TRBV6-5,CASSYASGDDGYTF,TGTGCCAGCAGTTACGCGTCAGGGGACGATGGCTACACCTTC
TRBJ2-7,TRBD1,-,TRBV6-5,CASSFRDRYYEQYF,TGTGCCAGCAGTTTCCGGGACAGATACTACGAGCAGTACTTC
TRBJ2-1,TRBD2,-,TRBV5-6,CASSLSPSGSSYNEQFF,TGTGCCAGCAGCTTGTCCCCTAGCGGGAGCTCCTACAATGAGCAGTTCTTC
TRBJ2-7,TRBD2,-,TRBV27,CASSFNGRGRGEQYF,TGTGCCAGCAGTTTTAACGGGAGGGGACGGGGCGAGCAGTACTTC
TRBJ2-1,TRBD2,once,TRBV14,CASSQDGLAGSYNEQFF,TGTGCCAGCAGCCAAGACGGACTAGCTGGGTCCTACAATGAGCAGTTCTTC
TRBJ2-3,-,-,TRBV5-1,CASSFTRTYGEDTQYF,TGCGCCAGCAGCTTTACTAGAACATACGGGGAGGATACGCAGTATTTT
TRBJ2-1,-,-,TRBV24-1,CATSGAGHDEQFF,TGTGCCACCAGTGGGGCAGGCCACGATGAGCAGTTCTTC
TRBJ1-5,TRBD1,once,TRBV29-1,CSVRDSTSNQPQHF,TGCAGCGTACGGGACAGTACGAGCAATCAGCCCCAGCATTTT
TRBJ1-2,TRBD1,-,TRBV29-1,CSVRSGGSYGYTF,TGCAGCGTTCGCTCAGGGGGTTCCTATGGCTACACCTTC
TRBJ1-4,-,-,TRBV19,CASQLGTATNEKLFF,TGTGCCAGCCAATTGGGGACTGCAACTAATGAAAAACTGTTTTTT
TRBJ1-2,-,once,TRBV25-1,CASSESGSRGARTF,TGTGCCAGCAGTGAATCAGGGTCCCGGGGGGCTCGCACCTTC
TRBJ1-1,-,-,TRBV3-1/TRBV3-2,CASSQSPGTNTEAFF,TGTGCCAGCAGCCAAAGCCCGGGTACGAACACTGAAGCTTTCTTT
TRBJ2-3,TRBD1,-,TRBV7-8,CASSWDRVTDTQYF,TGTGCCAGCAGCTGGGACAGGGTAACAGATACGCAGTATTTT
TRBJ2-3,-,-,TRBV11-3,CASSPRGNPDTQYF,TGTGCCAGCAGCCCCAGGGGTAATCCAGATACGCAGTATTTT
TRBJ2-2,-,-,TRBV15,CATSRDRRAGTGELFF,TGTGCCACCAGCAGAGATCGACGGGCGGGCACCGGGGAGCTGTTTTTT
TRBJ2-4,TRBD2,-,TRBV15,CATRLAGAVENQYF,TGTGCCACCAGACTAGCGGGAGCGGTTGAAAATCAGTACTTC
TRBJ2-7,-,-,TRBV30,CASGGDEQYF,TGTGCCTCCGGGGGAGACGAGCAGTACTTC
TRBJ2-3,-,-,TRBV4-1,CASSQPGTDTQYF,TGCGCCAGCAGCCAACCTGGCACAGATACGCAGTATTTT
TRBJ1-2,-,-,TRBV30,CASHRVKNYGYTF,TGTGCCTCCCACAGGGTAAAGAACTATGGCTACACCTTC
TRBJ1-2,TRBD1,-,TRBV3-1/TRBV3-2,CASSQEGTGGWDGYTF,TGTGCCAGCAGCCAAGAGGGGACAGGGGGCTGGGATGGCTACACCTTC
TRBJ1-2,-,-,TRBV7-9,CASSLGGEGSDGYTF,TGTGCCAGCAGCTTAGGCGGGGAGGGATCTGATGGCTACACCTTC
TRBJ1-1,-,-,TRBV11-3,CASSFGRNTEAFF,TGTGCCAGCAGCTTTGGGAGGAACACTGAAGCTTTCTTT
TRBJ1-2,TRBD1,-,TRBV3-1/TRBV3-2,CASSQGTDGYGYTF,TGTGCCAGCAGCCAGGGGACAGACGGGTATGGCTACACCTTC
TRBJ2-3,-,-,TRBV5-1,CASSPTGFPDTQYF,TGCGCCAGCAGCCCCACAGGGTTTCCAGATACGCAGTATTTT
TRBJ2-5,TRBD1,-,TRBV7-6,CASSQAGTGKQTQYF,TGTGCCAGCAGCCAAGCCGGGACAGGGAAACAGACCCAGTACTTC
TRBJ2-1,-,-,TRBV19,CASSSGHSYNEQFF,TGTGCCAGTAGTTCTGGGCACTCCTACAATGAGCAGTTCTTC
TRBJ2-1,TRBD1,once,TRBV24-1,CATSDPSGGSYNEQFF,TGTGCCACCAGTGACCCTTCAGGGGGCTCCTACAATGAGCAGTTCTTC
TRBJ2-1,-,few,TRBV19,CASSTRTTYNEQFF,TGTGCCAGTAGTACACGGACTACCTACAATGAGCAGTTCTTC
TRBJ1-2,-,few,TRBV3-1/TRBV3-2,CASRSGGRSGYTF,TGTGCCAGCAGATCGGGCGGGCGGTCAGGCTACACCTTC
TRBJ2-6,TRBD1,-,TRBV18,CASSPRPGQAFSGANVLTF,TGTGCCAGCTCACCGCGACCGGGACAGGCCTTCTCTGGGGCCAACGTCCTGACTTTC
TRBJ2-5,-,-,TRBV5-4,CASSFNQIQETQYF,TGTGCCAGCAGCTTCAACCAGATCCAAGAGACCCAGTACTTC
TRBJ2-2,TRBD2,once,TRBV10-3,CAISELAGGSTGELFF,TGTGCCATCAGTGAACTGGCGGGGGGTAGCACCGGGGAGCTGTTTTTT
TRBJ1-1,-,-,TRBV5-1,CASSLAARDTEAFF,TGCGCCAGCAGCTTGGCCGCCAGGGACACTGAAGCTTTCTTT
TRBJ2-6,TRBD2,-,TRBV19,CASRRGGISGANVLTF,TGTGCCAGTAGGCGGGGGGGTATCTCTGGGGCCAACGTCCTGACTTTC
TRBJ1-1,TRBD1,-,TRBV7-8,CASSLQGANTEAFF,TGTGCCAGCAGCTTACAGGGGGCAAACACTGAAGCTTTCTTT
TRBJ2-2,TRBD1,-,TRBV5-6,CASSPDRGSYPGELFF,TGTGCCAGCAGCCCAGACAGGGGTTCTTATCCCGGGGAGCTGTTTTTT
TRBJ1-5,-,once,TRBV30,CAWGRLGGSAQHF,TGTGCCTGGGGGCGACTGGGGGGATCGGCCCAGCATTTT
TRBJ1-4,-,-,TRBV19,CASLAGPEEKLFF,TGTGCCAGCCTCGCAGGGCCAGAGGAAAAACTGTTTTTT
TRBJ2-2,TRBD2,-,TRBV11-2,CASSPGLASTGELFF,TGTGCCAGCAGCCCGGGACTAGCGAGCACCGGGGAGCTGTTTTTT
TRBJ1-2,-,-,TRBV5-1,CASSLDARGGNYGYTF,TGCGCCAGCAGCTTGGACGCCCGAGGCGGCAACTATGGCTACACCTTC
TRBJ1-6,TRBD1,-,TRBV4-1,CASSHQDRADNSPLHF,TGCGCCAGCAGCCACCAGGACAGGGCTGATAATTCACCCCTCCACTTT
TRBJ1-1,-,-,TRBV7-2,CASSSGPQGEAFF,TGTGCCAGCAGCTCCGGCCCACAGGGTGAAGCTTTCTTT
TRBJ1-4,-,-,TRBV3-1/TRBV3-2,CASSPRDITNEKLFF,TGTGCCAGCAGCCCCCGGGACATTACTAATGAAAAACTGTTTTTT
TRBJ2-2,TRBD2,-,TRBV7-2,CASGAGVETGELFF,TGTGCCAGCGGGGCGGGAGTGGAAACCGGGGAGCTGTTTTTT
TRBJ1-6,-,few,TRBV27,CASSPDRSYNSPLHF,TGTGCCAGCAGTCCCGACAGGTCCTATAATTCACCCCTCCACTTT
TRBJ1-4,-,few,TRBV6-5,CASSPLTDEKLFF,TGTGCCAGCAGCCCGTTGACAGATGAAAAACTGTTTTTT
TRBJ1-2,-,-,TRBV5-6,CASSLALITGIKGYTF,TGTGCCAGCAGCTTGGCTCTAATAACAGGGATTAAAGGCTACACCTTC